This T cell receptor (beta chain) was recorded in a study of T cell responses to AZD1222 COVID-19 vaccine (TCRdb year 2021). General notes on the study: Because spike-specific TCR depth and breadth did not differ between the two schedules, AZD1222 recipients who got a second dose at roughly 4 weeks were pooled with those who got a second dose at roughly 12 weeks. A total of approximately 240 trial participants underwent TCR sequencing, of whom 207 had received two doses of AZD1222 and some 25 had received two doses of the MenACWY control vaccine. Enrollment into the trials was organized by age into subgroups of 18-55, 56-69 and 70-plus years, and those subgroups contained about 150, 27 and 61 TCR-sequenced participants, respectively. The full study reports these points: The whole spike protein was spanned by vaccine-associated CD4 TCRs, and dominant responses were seen in regions 160-218 and 743-854. Reportedly, almost half of the unique spike-specific TCRs recognized epitopes lying outside the regions that are mutated in the B.1.351 and B.1.1.7 variants. Because no samples from the day 14 peak response were available, repertoires could be characterized only after the peak T cell response. Only 5 to 7 AZD1222 recipients were SARS-CoV-2 seropositive at baseline, limiting conclusions about previously exposed vaccinees. Participants were mostly white British, with more females than males. The authors suggested clonal diversity may have been underestimated. In the small 56-69-year group, the increase in depth fell short of significance, most likely because of low power. After two AZD1222 doses, spike-specific TCR breadth and depth were significantly higher than at day 0 and than in MenACWY recipients.

This specimen's time point label, interpreted: baseline before first vaccination. Vaccinee samples came from UK trials COV001 and COV002, including a single-blind randomized controlled phase 2/3 trial of AZD1222 (ChAdOx1 nCoV-19) in healthy adults. Trial participant PBMC samples were collected at day 0 and day 28 after the second dose for TCRbeta chain sequencing. The sample holds one count of this clone. Its antigen is not yet known. No much larger clone is present one base from it, and per-base qualities are unavailable. The CDR3 regions of human TCRbeta chains were analyzed by immunosequencing. In the source study's methods: TCRs in the repertoires were matched against a reference library of SARS-CoV-2-specific TCRs that had been generated with the MIRA antigen-specificity platform. Breadth was defined as the fraction of unique TCRs that were SARS-CoV-2-associated, and depth was defined as the fraction of total T cells that were SARS-CoV-2-associated. Using the MIRA data, each spike-specific TCR was assigned both to the spike region to which the TCR was reactive and to a CD4 or CD8 class. Log10-transformed breadth and depth values were compared by one-way ANOVA with Sidak's multiple comparisons tests. TCRdb took over this immuneACCESS table, retaining in-frame rearrangements with V and J assigned. Such tables are incomplete; in checked studies, under half of the missing clones stem from an unresolved V gene, and the remainder is unexplained. V and J calls and clone size are as listed in that table; D and trimming were resolved from the DNA. In all, the sample holds about 120,000 clones, and more than 85% of those were seen once. The leading ten clones occupy about 3% of the sample.

This TCR derives from an adult in good health. The sequences come from peripheral blood, collected on day 0 of AZD1222 vaccination.

The encoded CDR3 is CAWSLPGEQFF. The DNA is as follows: TGTGCCTGGAGTCTGCCCGGTGAGCAGTTCTTC. The chain uses TRBV30 and TRBJ2-1, with the D segment identity uncertain. V loses 2 bases, J loses 9 bases, and the germline ends lie 8 bases apart. Spanning cysteine to phenylalanine, the CDR3 consists of 11 amino acids. The retained sequence is limited to the CDR3, 33 bases, with the frame set at the first base. The germline V gene (reference sequence) sets CDR1 to GTSNPN and CDR2 to SVGIG.